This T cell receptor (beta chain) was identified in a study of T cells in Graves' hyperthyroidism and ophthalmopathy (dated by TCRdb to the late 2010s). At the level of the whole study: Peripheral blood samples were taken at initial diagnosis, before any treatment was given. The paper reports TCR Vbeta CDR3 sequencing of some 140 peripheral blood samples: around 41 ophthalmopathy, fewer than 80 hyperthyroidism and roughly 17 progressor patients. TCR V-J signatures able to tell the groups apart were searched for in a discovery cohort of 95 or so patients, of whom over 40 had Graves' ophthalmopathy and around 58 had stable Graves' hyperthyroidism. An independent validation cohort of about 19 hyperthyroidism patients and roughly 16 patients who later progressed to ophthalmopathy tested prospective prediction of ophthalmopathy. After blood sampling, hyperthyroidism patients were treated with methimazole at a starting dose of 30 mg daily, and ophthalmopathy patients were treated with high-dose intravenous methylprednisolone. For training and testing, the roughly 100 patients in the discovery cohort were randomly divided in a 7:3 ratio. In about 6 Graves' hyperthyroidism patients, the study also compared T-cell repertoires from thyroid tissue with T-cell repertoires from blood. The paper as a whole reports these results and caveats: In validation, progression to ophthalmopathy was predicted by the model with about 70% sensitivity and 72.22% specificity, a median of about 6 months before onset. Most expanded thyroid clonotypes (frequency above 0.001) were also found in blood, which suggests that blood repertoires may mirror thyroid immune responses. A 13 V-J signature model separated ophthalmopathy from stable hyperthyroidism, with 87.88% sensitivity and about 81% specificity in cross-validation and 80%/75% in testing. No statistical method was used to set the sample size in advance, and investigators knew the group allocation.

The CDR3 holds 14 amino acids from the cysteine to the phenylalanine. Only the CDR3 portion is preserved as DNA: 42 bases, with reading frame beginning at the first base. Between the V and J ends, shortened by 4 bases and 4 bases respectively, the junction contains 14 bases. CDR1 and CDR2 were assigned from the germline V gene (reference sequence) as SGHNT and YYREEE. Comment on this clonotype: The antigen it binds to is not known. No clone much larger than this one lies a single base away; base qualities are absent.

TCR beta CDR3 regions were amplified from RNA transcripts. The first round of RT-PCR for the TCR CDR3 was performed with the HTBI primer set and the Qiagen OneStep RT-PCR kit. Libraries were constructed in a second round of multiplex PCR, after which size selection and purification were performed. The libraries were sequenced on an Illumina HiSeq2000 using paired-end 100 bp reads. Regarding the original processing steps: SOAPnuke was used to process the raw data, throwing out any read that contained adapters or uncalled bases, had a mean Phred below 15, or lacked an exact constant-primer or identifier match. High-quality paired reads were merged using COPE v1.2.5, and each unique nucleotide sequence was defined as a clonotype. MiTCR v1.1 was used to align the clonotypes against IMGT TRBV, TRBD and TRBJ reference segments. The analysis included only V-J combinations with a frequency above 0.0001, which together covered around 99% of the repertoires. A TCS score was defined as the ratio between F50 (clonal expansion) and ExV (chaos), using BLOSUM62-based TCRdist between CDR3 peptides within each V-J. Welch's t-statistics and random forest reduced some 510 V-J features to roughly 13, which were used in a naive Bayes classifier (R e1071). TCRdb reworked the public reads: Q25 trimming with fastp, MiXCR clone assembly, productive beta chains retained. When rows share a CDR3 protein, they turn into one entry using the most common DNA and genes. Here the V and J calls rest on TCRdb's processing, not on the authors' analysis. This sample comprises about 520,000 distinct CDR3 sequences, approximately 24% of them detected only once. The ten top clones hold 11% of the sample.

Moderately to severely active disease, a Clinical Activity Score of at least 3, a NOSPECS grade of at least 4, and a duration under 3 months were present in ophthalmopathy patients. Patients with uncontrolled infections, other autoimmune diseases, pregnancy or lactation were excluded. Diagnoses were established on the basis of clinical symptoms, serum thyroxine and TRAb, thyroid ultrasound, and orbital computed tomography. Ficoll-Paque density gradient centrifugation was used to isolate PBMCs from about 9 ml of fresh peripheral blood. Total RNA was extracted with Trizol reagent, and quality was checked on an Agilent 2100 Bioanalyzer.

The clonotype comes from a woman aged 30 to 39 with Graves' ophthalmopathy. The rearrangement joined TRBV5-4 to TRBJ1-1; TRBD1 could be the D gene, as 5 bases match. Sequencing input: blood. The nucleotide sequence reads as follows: TGTGCCAGCAGCCCTGGGGGGGAGAGCACTGAAGCTTTCTTT. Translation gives CASSPGGESTEAFF.